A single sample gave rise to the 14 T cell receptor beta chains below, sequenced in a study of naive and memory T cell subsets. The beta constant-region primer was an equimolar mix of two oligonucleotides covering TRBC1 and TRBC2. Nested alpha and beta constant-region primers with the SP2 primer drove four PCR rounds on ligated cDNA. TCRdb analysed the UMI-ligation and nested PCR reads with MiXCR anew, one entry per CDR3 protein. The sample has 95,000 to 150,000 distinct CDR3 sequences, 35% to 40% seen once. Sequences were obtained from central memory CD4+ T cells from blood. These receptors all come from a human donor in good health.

CDR3 DNA sequence: TGTGCCAGCAGCCAAGGCAGGGCGGGCAATCAGCCCCAGCATTTT. It is translated as CASSQGRAGNQPQHF. The chain couples TRBV3-1 to TRBJ1-5; weak D call: TRBD1 (5 bases). The germline CDR1 and CDR2 sequences are LGHDT and YNNKEL (reference sequence). V gave up 1 base and J gave up 2 bases, with 9 bases separating them. The CDR3 has 15 amino acids.

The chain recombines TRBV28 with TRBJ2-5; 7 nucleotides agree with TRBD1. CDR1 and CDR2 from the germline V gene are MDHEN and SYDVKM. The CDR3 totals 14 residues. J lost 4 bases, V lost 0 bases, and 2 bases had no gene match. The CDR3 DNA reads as TGTGCCAGCAGTTTATGGACAGGGAGAGAGACCCAGTACTTC. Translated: CASSLWTGRETQYF.

The CDR3 sequence: CSARVRGNRYEQYF. The CDR3 DNA reads TGCAGTGCTAGAGTGCGGGGGAACAGGTACGAGCAGTACTTC. V gene TRBV20-1 combines with J gene TRBJ2-7, with 7 bases identical to TRBD2. CDR3 length: 14 residues. The junction had 7 bases not matched to a gene; V was cut back by 1 base and J by 4 bases. Per germline, CDR1 DFQATT and CDR2 SNEGSKA (reference sequence).

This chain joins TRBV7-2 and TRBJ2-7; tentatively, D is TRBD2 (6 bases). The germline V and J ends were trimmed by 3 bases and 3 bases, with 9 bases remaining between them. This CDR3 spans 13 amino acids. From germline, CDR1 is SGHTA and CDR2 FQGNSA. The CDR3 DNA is TGTGCCAGCAGCTTCGGACTAAACTACGAGCAGTACTTC. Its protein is CASSFGLNYEQYF.

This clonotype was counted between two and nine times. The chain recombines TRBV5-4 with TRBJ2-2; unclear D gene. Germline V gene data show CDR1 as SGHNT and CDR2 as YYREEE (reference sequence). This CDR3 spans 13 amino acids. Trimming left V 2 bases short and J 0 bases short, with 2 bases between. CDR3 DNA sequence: TGTGCCAGCAGCTTTCCGAACACCGGGGAGCTGTTTTTT. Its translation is CASSFPNTGELFF. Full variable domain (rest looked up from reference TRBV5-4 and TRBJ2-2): ETGVTQSPTHLIKTRGQQVTLRCSSQSGHNTVSWYQQALGQGPQFIFQYYREEENGRGNFPPRFSGLQFPNYSSELNVNALELDDSALYLCASSFPNTGELFFGEGSRLTVL.

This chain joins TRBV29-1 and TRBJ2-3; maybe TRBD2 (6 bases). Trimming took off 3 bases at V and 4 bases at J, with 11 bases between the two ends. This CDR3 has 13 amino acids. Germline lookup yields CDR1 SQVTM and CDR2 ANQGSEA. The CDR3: CSVDLTGADTQYF. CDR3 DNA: TGCAGCGTTGACCTAACGGGAGCAGATACGCAGTATTTT.

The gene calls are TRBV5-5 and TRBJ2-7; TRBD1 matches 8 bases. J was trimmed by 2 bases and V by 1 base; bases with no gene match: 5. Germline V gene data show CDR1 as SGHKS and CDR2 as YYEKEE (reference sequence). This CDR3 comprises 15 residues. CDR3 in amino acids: CASSLNRGYPYEQYF. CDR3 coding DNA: TGTGCCAGCAGCTTGAACAGGGGGTACCCCTACGAGCAGTACTTC.

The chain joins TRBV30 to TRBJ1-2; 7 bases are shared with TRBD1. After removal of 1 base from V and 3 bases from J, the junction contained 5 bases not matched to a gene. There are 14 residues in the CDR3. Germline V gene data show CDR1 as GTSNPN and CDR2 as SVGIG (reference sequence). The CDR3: CAWSGQGKDYGYTF. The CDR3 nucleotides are TGTGCCTGGAGTGGACAGGGCAAGGACTATGGCTACACCTTC.

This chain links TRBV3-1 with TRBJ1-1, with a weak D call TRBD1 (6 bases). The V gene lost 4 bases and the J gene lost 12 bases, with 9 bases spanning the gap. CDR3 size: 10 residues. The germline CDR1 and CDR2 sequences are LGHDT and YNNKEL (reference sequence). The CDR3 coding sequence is TGTGCCAGCAGCCGCGGGACAACTTTCTTT. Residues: CASSRGTTFF. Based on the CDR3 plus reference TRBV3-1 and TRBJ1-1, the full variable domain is DTAVSQTPKYLVTQMGNDKSIKCEQNLGHDTMYWYKQDSKKFLKIMFSYNNKELIINETVPNRFSPKSPDKAHLNLHINSLELGDSAVYFCASSRGTTFFGQGTRLTVV.

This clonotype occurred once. The CDR3 region is CASSLTRSSYEQYF. DNA for the CDR3: TGTGCCAGCAGCTTGACTAGGAGCTCCTACGAGCAGTACTTC. The chain has TRBV11-3 and TRBJ2-7; tentative D call: TRBD2 (6 bases). Per the germline V gene, CDR1 is SGHNT and CDR2 is YENEEA. The CDR3 has 14 amino acids. The germline V and J ends were trimmed by 3 bases and 0 bases, with 9 bases remaining between them. Drawing the rest from reference TRBV11-3 and TRBJ2-7, the complete variable domain is EAGVVQSPRYKIIEKKQPVAFWCNPISGHNTLYWYLQNLGQGPELLIRYENEEAVDDSQLPKDRFSAERLKGVDSTLKIQPAELGDSAVYLCASSLTRSSYEQYFGPGTRLTVT.

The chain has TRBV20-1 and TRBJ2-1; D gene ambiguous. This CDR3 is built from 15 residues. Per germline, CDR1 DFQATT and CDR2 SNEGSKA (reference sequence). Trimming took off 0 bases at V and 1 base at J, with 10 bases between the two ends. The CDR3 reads CSARDLSASYNEQFF. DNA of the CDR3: TGCAGTGCTAGAGATCTGAGCGCATCCTACAATGAGCAGTTCTTC.

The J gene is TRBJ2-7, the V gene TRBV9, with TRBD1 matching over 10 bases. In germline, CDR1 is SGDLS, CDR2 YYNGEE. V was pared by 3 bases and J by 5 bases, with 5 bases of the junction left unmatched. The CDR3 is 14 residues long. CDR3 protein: CASSEGQGVHEQYF. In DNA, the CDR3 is TGTGCCAGCAGCGAAGGACAGGGGGTTCACGAGCAGTACTTC.

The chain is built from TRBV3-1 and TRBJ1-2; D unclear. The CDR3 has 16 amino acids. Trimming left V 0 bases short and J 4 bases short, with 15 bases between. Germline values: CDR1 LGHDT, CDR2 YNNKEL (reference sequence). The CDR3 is CASSQEDGRKGYGYTF. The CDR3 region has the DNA TGTGCCAGCAGCCAAGAAGACGGACGGAAAGGCTATGGCTACACCTTC.

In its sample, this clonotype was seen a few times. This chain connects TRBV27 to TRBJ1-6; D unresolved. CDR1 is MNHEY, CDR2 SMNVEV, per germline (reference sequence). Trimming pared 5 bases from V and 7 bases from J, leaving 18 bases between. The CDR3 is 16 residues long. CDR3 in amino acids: CASSRILLGSNSPLHF. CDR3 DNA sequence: TGTGCCAGCAGTCGTATCCTCTTGGGGTCCAATTCACCCCTCCACTTT.